The next 4 T cell receptor beta chains were all read from a single sample in a study of blood T cell repertoires in COVID-19. Generated by immunoSEQ multiplex PCR, the TCRdb table keeps only in-frame clones and is missing some. The table records 150,000 to 200,000 clones, roughly 81% of them present only once. The specimen was peripheral blood. The source of these receptors is a man aged 35 to 55 with acute or convalescent COVID-19.

The V and J genes are TRBV7-9 and TRBJ1-3; D not resolved. The ends were cut back, 2 bases at V and 0 bases at J, with 2 bases in the middle. CDR3 length equals 13 residues. CDR1 is SEHNR, CDR2 FQNEAQ, per germline (reference sequence). The CDR3 loop reads CASSLLSGNTIYF. CDR3 bases: TGTGCCAGCAGCTTACTCTCTGGAAACACCATATATTTT.

The gene calls are TRBV6-2 or TRBV6-3 and TRBJ2-7; D gene uncertain. Deletions cut 6 bases from V and 0 bases from J, with 15 bases between. CDR3 length equals 15 residues. The V gene's germline CDR1 is MNHEY and CDR2 SVGEGT. This chain's CDR3 is CASSSRVGSSYEQYF. The CDR3 DNA follows: TGTGCCAGCAGCTCCCGGGTCGGCAGCTCCTACGAGCAGTACTTC.

V and J are TRBV6-5 and TRBJ1-6; tentative D call: TRBD1 (6 bases). V dropped 5 bases and J dropped 5 bases, with 13 bases sitting between them. Germline loops: CDR1 MNHEY, CDR2 SVGAGI. This CDR3 has 15 amino acids. CDR3 sequence (DNA): TGTGCCAGCAGTCGGGGGGACAAAAATAATTCACCCCTCCACTTT. As protein: CASSRGDKNNSPLHF.

V and J are TRBV2 and TRBJ1-1; D may be TRBD1 (6 bases). This CDR3 has 13 residues. From germline, CDR1 is SNHLY and CDR2 FYNNEI. V lost 6 bases and J lost 1, with 9 bases in between. CDR3 amino acids: CASRSDRNTEAFF. The CDR3 DNA is TGTGCCAGCAGATCGGACAGGAACACTGAAGCTTTCTTT.